One T cell receptor (beta chain) is described in this entry. This sample is drawn from a study of OX40 agonist ivuxolimab in advanced cancers. This CDR3 region has 16 residues. Germline V gives CDR1 MGHRA, CDR2 YSYEKL. Deletions cut 4 bases from V and 0 bases from J, with 16 bases between. The protocol was immunoSEQ multiplex PCR, while the TCRdb copy is restricted to in-frame clones and leaves out a portion. The sample gives 25,000 to 30,000 clones, roughly 87% of which show up once; 12% to 15% is in the top ten. The specimen comprised CD4+ or CD8+ T cells sorted from blood, sampled in a trial of the OX40 agonist ivuxolimab. This TCR was recovered from an adult with an advanced solid tumor such as melanoma, head and neck, liver or kidney cancer. The chain recombines TRBV4-1 with TRBJ2-7; perhaps TRBD1 as D (5 bases). The CDR3 DNA follows: TGCGCCAGCAGCCCGACGGGTGACAGTCACTCCTACGAGCAGTACTTC. Translation gives CASSPTGDSHSYEQYF.